This T cell receptor (beta chain) was documented in a study of T cell responses to AZD1222 COVID-19 vaccine. The study, taken as a whole, reports: The study found vaccine-associated CD4 TCRs spanning spike, dominant at 160-218 and 743-854. White British people made up most donors, females outnumbered males, and clonal diversity was possibly underestimated. The study found Spike-specific TCR breadth and depth rose after two AZD1222 doses.

Generated by immunoSEQ multiplex PCR, the TCRdb table keeps only in-frame clones and is missing some. The sample has 150,000 to 200,000 clones, roughly nine tenths seen once. V lost 8 bases to trimming and J lost 6 bases; unmatched junction nucleotides: 9. This CDR3 contains 13 residues. Comments on this clone: What it binds is not known.

This material consisted of peripheral blood, taken 28 days after the second AZD1222 dose. This clonotype was obtained from an adult who received the AZD1222 COVID-19 vaccine. The V gene is TRBV12-3 or TRBV12-4, the J gene TRBJ1-2, with 7 nucleotides matching TRBD1. CDR3 amino acids: CASRLVGTDGYTF. The CDR3, as DNA: TGTGCCAGCCGCCTTGTCGGGACAGATGGCTACACCTTC.